The clone carrying this T cell receptor (beta chain) was counted ten times or more. Antigen: not known. TCRdb redid the calling of the RT-PCR reads with MiXCR, one entry per CDR3 protein. The sample carries 150,000 to 200,000 distinct CDR3 sequences, around 8.8% recorded once. The data were taken from a study of response to subunit inactivated influenza vaccine. The CDR3 contains 12 residues. The ends were cut back, 2 bases at V and 4 bases at J, with 5 bases in the middle. Per the germline V gene, CDR1 is SGHTA and CDR2 is FQGNSA. The study's findings and limits: There was a suggestion from the authors that each seasonal influenza vaccination recruits few new T cells.

This sequence originates from a man aged 50 to 59 who received an inactivated influenza vaccine. The chain is built from TRBV7-2 and TRBJ2-5; no clear D gene. The sample here was non-naive T cells sorted from PBMCs, taken on the day of vaccination. The CDR3, as DNA: TGTGCCAGCAGCTTATATCGAGAGACCCAGTACTTC. This gives the protein CASSLYRETQYF. Together with reference TRBV7-2 and TRBJ2-5, the CDR3 gives the full variable domain: GAGVSQSPSNKVTEKGKDVELRCDPISGHTALYWYRQSLGQGLEFLIYFQGNSAPDKSGLPSDRFSAERTGGSVSTLTIQRTQQEDSAVYLCASSLYRETQYFGPGTRLLVL.